Below, 23 T cell receptor beta chains from the same sample are listed, as sequenced in a study of T cell responses to AZD1222 COVID-19 vaccine. Repertoires were generated with immunoSEQ multiplex PCR, while TCRdb's copy carries only in-frame clones and drops some. The table shows fewer than 150,000 clones, with about 93% occurring only once. The sequenced sample was peripheral blood, obtained on day 0 of AZD1222 vaccination. The receptor set was obtained from an adult in good health.

V usage is TRBV11-3 and J usage is TRBJ1-1, with no clear D. CDR3 length equals 13 residues. Trimming stripped 6 bases from V and 5 bases from J, with 13 bases between. From germline, CDR1 is SGHNT and CDR2 YENEEA. The CDR3 region is CASSQAPDTEAFF. The CDR3 DNA sequence: TGTGCCAGCAGTCAGGCCCCCGATACTGAAGCTTTCTTT.

This rearrangement joins TRBV18 to TRBJ2-1, with 8 bases aligning to TRBD1. Per germline, CDR1 KGHSH and CDR2 LQKENI. J gave up 0 bases and V 5 bases, and 3 bases lay outside the gene matches. There are 15 residues in the CDR3. Written as DNA, the CDR3 is TGTGCCAGCTCAGCACAGGGGGGCTCCTACAATGAGCAGTTCTTC. Its protein is CASSAQGGSYNEQFF.

The V gene is TRBV6-1, the J gene TRBJ2-2; D call uncertain. The CDR3 runs to 14 residues. V lost 3 bases and J 6 bases, leaving 11 bases between the germline ends. CDR1 and CDR2 (germline): MNHNS, SASEGT. In DNA form, the CDR3 reads TGTGCCAGCAGTGAGAGAGTGAAAGCCGGGGAGCTGTTTTTT. Amino acid sequence: CASSERVKAGELFF.

Written as DNA, the CDR3 is TGTGCCATCAGTGAGTCAATCTATAGCGGGGGACGACTCAATGAGCAGTTCTTC. Residues: CAISESIYSGGRLNEQFF. The rearrangement links TRBV10-3 to TRBJ2-1, with 9 bases matching TRBD2. Germline V gene sequence: CDR1 ENHRY, CDR2 SYGVKD. J gave up 6 bases and V 0 bases, and 12 bases lay outside the gene matches. There are 18 residues in the CDR3.

V gene TRBV27 combines with J gene TRBJ2-7; 7 bases line up with TRBD1. CDR3 length: 13 residues. The germline V gene encodes CDR1 MNHEY and CDR2 SMNVEV (reference sequence). J gave up 0 bases and V 8 bases, and 4 bases lay outside the gene matches. This chain's CDR3 is CASRDRRSYEQYF. The CDR3 DNA reads as TGTGCCAGCCGGGACAGACGCTCCTACGAGCAGTACTTC.

This clone was seen a handful of times. The V and J genes are TRBV15 and TRBJ1-5; D is perhaps TRBD1 (5 bases). There are 17 residues in the CDR3. Trimming left V 3 bases short and J 2 bases short, with 17 bases between. The germline gives CDR1 LNHNV, CDR2 YYDKDF (reference sequence). The DNA for the CDR3 is TGTGCCACCAGCAGCCCTAAGGGGTTCGGTCGCAATCAGCCCCAGCATTTT. It specifies CATSSPKGFGRNQPQHF.

The rearrangement joins TRBV5-5 to TRBJ1-6, with a tentative D call TRBD1 (5 bases). The CDR3 totals 15 residues. V lost 5 bases, J lost 6 bases, and 15 bases lay in between. Germline CDR1 reads SGHKS; CDR2 reads YYEKEE (reference sequence). CDR3 loop: CASRPIRDSNSPLHF. The CDR3 DNA reads as TGTGCCAGCAGACCAATCCGGGACTCTAATTCACCCCTCCACTTT.

The CDR3, as DNA: TGTGCCACCAGCAGAGAGGGACGGGGACAGGGGTTCGCCTTTAACTATGGCTACACCTTC. It specifies CATSREGRGQGFAFNYGYTF. The V and J genes are TRBV15 and TRBJ1-2; 10 nucleotides align to TRBD1. With V trimmed by 0 bases and J by 1 base, 14 bases remained unmatched. Germline CDR1 is LNHNV and CDR2 is YYDKDF (reference sequence). This CDR3 comprises 20 residues. The whole variable domain, remainder taken from reference TRBV15 and TRBJ1-2, is DAMVIQNPRYQVTQFGKPVTLSCSQTLNHNVMYWYQQKSSQAPKLLFHYYDKDFNNEADTPDNFQSRRPNTSFCFLDIRSPGLGDTAMYLCATSREGRGQGFAFNYGYTFGSGTRLTVV.

This sequence joins TRBV7-2 and TRBJ2-7, with 8 bases that match TRBD2. J gave up 4 bases and V 10 bases, and 9 bases lay outside the gene matches. This CDR3 spans 13 amino acids. Germline V gene data show CDR1 as SGHTA and CDR2 as FQGNSA. This CDR3 reads CATLGGGSYEQYF. The CDR3 bases are TGTGCCACCCTGGGCGGGGGGTCTTACGAGCAGTACTTC.

This chain links TRBV7-2 with TRBJ1-2; TRBD1 matches 7 bases. Germline V gene lookup returns CDR1 SGHTA and CDR2 FQGNSA. Germline trimming cut 5 bases from V and 3 bases from J; bases unmatched to any gene: 6. The CDR3 spans 14 residues. The chain's CDR3 is CASSPTGMDYGYTF. The CDR3 DNA reads TGTGCCAGCAGCCCGACAGGGATGGACTATGGCTACACCTTC.

A note on this clone: The identical CDR3 is also encoded by other nucleotide sequences in the sample. The chain couples TRBV12-3 or TRBV12-4 to TRBJ1-2; D call uncertain. V lost 5 bases, J lost 0 bases, and 4 bases lay in between. The CDR3 consists of 12 residues. The CDR3 loop reads CASSRTNYGYTF. Here the CDR3 DNA reads TGTGCCAGCAGTCGGACTAACTATGGCTACACCTTC.

The gene calls are TRBV6-5 and TRBJ1-2, with 11 positions matching TRBD1. CDR3 length: 15 amino acids. CDR1 and CDR2 (germline): MNHEY, SVGAGI. The ends lost 6 bases at V and 11 bases at J; junction bases unmatched: 14. CDR3 loop: CASRHNRDRGRSYTF. CDR3 coding DNA: TGTGCCAGCAGACACAACCGGGACAGGGGGAGATCTTACACCTTC.

This chain joins TRBV6-5 and TRBJ2-7; maybe TRBD2 (6 bases). Trimming cost V 0 bases and J 7 bases, with 10 bases left between them. The CDR3 length is 13 residues. In germline, CDR1 is MNHEY, CDR2 SVGAGI. This chain's CDR3 is CASSYSEGREQYF. CDR3 sequence (DNA): TGTGCCAGCAGTTACTCGGAGGGCCGGGAGCAGTACTTC.

J is TRBJ2-7 and V is TRBV18; no clear D. V lost 2 bases and J 0 bases, leaving 5 bases between the germline ends. The CDR3 runs 13 residues. CDR1 KGHSH and CDR2 LQKENI come from the germline V gene. The CDR3 region is CASSPGVSYEQYF. The CDR3 region has the DNA TGTGCCAGCTCACCAGGGGTCTCCTACGAGCAGTACTTC.

This clone was found once. The chain links TRBV2 to TRBJ2-6; 8 bases map to TRBD2. CDR1 is SNHLY and CDR2 is FYNNEI in the germline V gene. The CDR3 runs 16 residues. V lost 6 bases to trimming and J lost 1 base; unmatched junction nucleotides: 5. CDR3 sequence (DNA): TGTGCCAGCAGGCTCGGACTAGCATCTGGGGCCAACGTCCTGACTTTC. This encodes CASRLGLASGANVLTF.

The chain uses TRBV29-1 and TRBJ2-1, with TRBD2 matching 7 bases. CDR1 and CDR2 from the germline V gene are SQVTM and ANQGSEA. Losses at the gene ends were 3 bases for V and 0 bases for J; bases not matched to a gene: 2. The CDR3 covers 14 residues. The CDR3 nucleotides are TGCAGCGTTGATGCGGGAGACTCCTACAATGAGCAGTTCTTC. Translated, it gives CSVDAGDSYNEQFF.

The rearrangement links TRBV18 to TRBJ2-7; 7 bases match TRBD2. V lost 6 bases to trimming and J lost 7 bases; unmatched junction nucleotides: 9. Per the germline V gene, CDR1 is KGHSH and CDR2 is LQKENI. The CDR3 length is 13 residues. The CDR3 DNA is TGTGCCAGCTCCCCCGGGTCCGGGGGGGAGCAGTACTTC. This translates into CASSPGSGGEQYF.

V and J are TRBV27 and TRBJ1-4; no clear D gene. The CDR3 is made up of 15 amino acids. Germline V gene data show CDR1 as MNHEY and CDR2 as SMNVEV (reference sequence). Trimming shortened V by 5 bases and J by 0 bases, and 10 bases separated the two germline ends. CDR3 in amino acids: CASSVGKTTNEKLFF. The CDR3 DNA reads TGTGCCAGCAGTGTAGGGAAGACAACTAATGAAAAACTGTTTTTT. Full variable domain (outside the CDR3, taken from reference TRBV27 and TRBJ1-4): EAQVTQNPRYLITVTGKKLTVTCSQNMNHEYMSWYRQDPGLGLRQIYYSMNVEVTDKGDVPEGYKVSRKEKRNFPLILESPSPNQTSLYFCASSVGKTTNEKLFFGSGTQLSVL.

The chain has TRBV7-7 and TRBJ2-7, with unresolved D. The CDR3 covers 14 residues. Germline CDR1 SSHAT, CDR2 FNYEAQ (reference sequence). Trimming shortened V by 0 bases and J by 1 base, and 7 bases separated the two germline ends. DNA for the CDR3: TGTGCCAGCAGCTTAGCGCTTAATTCCTACGAGCAGTACTTC. This encodes CASSLALNSYEQYF.

The genes are TRBV7-2 and TRBJ2-1; possibly TRBD2 for D (5 bases). Germline V CDR1 and CDR2: SGHTA, FQGNSA. The CDR3 sequence is 13 residues long. V was cut by 5 bases and J by 5 bases, with 10 bases left in between. CDR3 in DNA: TGTGCCAGCAGCCACTCCGGGAACAATGAGCAGTTCTTC. It encodes CASSHSGNNEQFF.

The chain combines TRBV7-9 with TRBJ1-2; D possibly corresponds to TRBD1 (5 bases). The CDR3 consists of 14 residues. V lost 4 bases and J 0 bases, leaving 9 bases between the germline ends. CDR1 is SEHNR, CDR2 FQNEAQ, per germline (reference sequence). The CDR3 DNA follows: TGTGCCAGCAGCTGGCGGGACGCTAACTATGGCTACACCTTC. It is translated as CASSWRDANYGYTF.

The V gene is TRBV19, the J gene TRBJ1-6; maybe TRBD1 (6 bases). This CDR3 contains 13 residues. Germline loops: CDR1 LNHDA, CDR2 SQIVND (reference sequence). V was shortened by 6 bases and J by 6 bases, with 9 bases between the two germline ends. In DNA form, the CDR3 reads TGTGCCAGTAGCACAGGGACTAATTCACCCCTCCACTTT. It specifies CASSTGTNSPLHF.

The V and J genes are TRBV2 and TRBJ1-4; a possible D gene is TRBD1 (5 bases). Per the germline V gene, CDR1 is SNHLY and CDR2 is FYNNEI. Trimming took 6 bases from V and 0 from J, leaving 11 bases between them. The CDR3 is 15 residues long. CDR3 in DNA: TGTGCCAGCAGACGGGACCAAGCAACTAATGAAAAACTGTTTTTT. Protein: CASRRDQATNEKLFF. Supplemented by reference TRBV2 and TRBJ1-4, the full variable domain reads EPEVTQTPSHQVTQMGQEVILRCVPISNHLYFYWYRQILGQKVEFLVSFYNNEISEKSEIFDDQFSVERPDGSNFTLKIRSTKLEDSAMYFCASRRDQATNEKLFFGSGTQLSVL.